These T cell receptor beta chains were read from a single sample in a study of blood T cells in healthy people across ages. Using its own MiXCR run on the 5' RACE reads, TCRdb lists one record per CDR3 protein. The sample contains about 640,000 distinct CDR3 sequences, approximately 50% of which appear only once. The sequencing sample was made of blood. The receptors come from a man in his sixties in good health. Each CDR3 is given with its conserved first and last residue. A D gene is named only where the DNA matches it firmly. Size is omitted from some rows. Given values are once, few, many or a class for expanded clones.

V gene,CDR3 length,clone size,D gene,J gene,CDR3 protein,CDR3 DNA
TRBV10-2,13,.,.,TRBJ2-5,CASSGRGKETQYF,TGCGCCAGCAGTGGACGGGGGAAAGAGACCCAGTACTTC
TRBV6-1,13,.,.,TRBJ2-5,CATRRSRKETQYF,TGTGCCACCCGTCGCTCTAGAAAAGAGACCCAGTACTTC
TRBV20-1,11,.,.,TRBJ1-1,CSARGATEAFF,TGCAGTGCTAGAGGGGCGACTGAAGCTTTCTTT
TRBV12-3/TRBV12-4,14,.,.,TRBJ1-2,CASSLAVSPYGYTF,TGTGCCAGCAGTTTAGCGGTCAGCCCCTATGGCTACACCTTC
TRBV6-2/TRBV6-3,17,few,.,TRBJ2-1,CASSYSTGGQFYNEQFF,TGTGCCAGCAGTTACTCGACCGGGGGACAGTTCTACAATGAGCAGTTCTTC
TRBV20-1,15,.,.,TRBJ2-1,CSARPVTSRVWEQFF,TGCAGTGCTAGACCCGTTACTAGCAGGGTGTGGGAGCAGTTCTTC
TRBV2,15,.,.,TRBJ2-5,CASSESPRGAGTQYF,TGTGCCAGCAGTGAATCCCCACGGGGCGCGGGGACCCAGTACTTC
TRBV5-6,14,.,.,TRBJ1-6,CASSRRDENSPLHF,TGTGCCAGCAGCCGCCGGGACGAAAATTCACCCCTCCACTTT
TRBV11-2,16,.,.,TRBJ2-5,CASSGRGRGEAETQYF,TGTGCCAGCAGCGGTCGCGGCAGGGGAGAAGCAGAGACCCAGTACTTC
TRBV5-1,14,.,TRBD1,TRBJ2-1,CASTRGTGGAEQFF,TGCGCCAGCACCAGGGGGACAGGGGGCGCGGAGCAGTTCTTC
TRBV4-2,16,many,TRBD2,TRBJ2-7,CASSRSTSGGSYEQYF,TGTGCCAGCAGCCGATCCACTAGCGGCGGATCCTACGAGCAGTACTTC
TRBV24-1,13,.,.,TRBJ2-5,CATSDEYQETQYF,TGTGCCACCAGTGATGAGTACCAAGAGACCCAGTACTTC
TRBV5-5,15,.,TRBD2,TRBJ2-3,CASSLDGGASDTQYF,TGTGCCAGCAGCTTGGACGGGGGGGCGTCAGATACGCAGTATTTT
TRBV5-1,14,.,.,TRBJ2-3,CASSERTGTDTQYF,TGCGCCAGCAGCGAGAGGACTGGCACAGATACGCAGTATTTT
TRBV29-1,13,.,.,TRBJ1-2,CSVSGQGAYGYTF,TGCAGCGTTTCCGGGCAGGGCGCCTATGGCTACACCTTC
TRBV12-3/TRBV12-4,16,.,.,TRBJ2-2,CASSLLPGSSTGELFF,TGTGCCAGCAGTTTACTGCCGGGGTCATCCACCGGGGAGCTGTTTTTT
TRBV12-5,14,.,TRBD1,TRBJ2-3,CAGGPGQGAGTQYF,TGTGCTGGTGGCCCAGGACAGGGGGCGGGTACGCAGTATTTT
TRBV10-3,16,once,.,TRBJ1-6,CAISESLGKMGSPLHF,TGTGCCATCAGTGAGTCGTTAGGGAAAATGGGTTCACCCCTCCACTTT
TRBV20-1,13,.,.,TRBJ2-3,CSVEGIPTDTQYF,TGCAGTGTGGAGGGGATCCCCACAGATACGCAGTATTTT
TRBV14,15,.,.,TRBJ2-2,CASSQRTVNTGELFF,TGTGCCAGCAGCCAAAGGACAGTGAACACCGGGGAGCTGTTTTTT
TRBV11-2,14,.,.,TRBJ1-2,CASSLVLVSHGYTF,TGTGCCAGCAGCTTAGTGCTTGTCTCCCATGGCTACACCTTC
TRBV18,17,.,TRBD2,TRBJ2-1,CASSPPGLAGEYNERFF,TGTGCCAGCTCACCACCGGGACTAGCGGGGGAGTACAATGAGCGGTTCTTC
TRBV28,14,.,.,TRBJ1-2,CASSLNAGASGYTF,TGTGCCAGCAGTTTAAATGCGGGGGCTTCTGGCTACACCTTC
TRBV15,15,.,.,TRBJ2-5,CATSRGGQPQETQYF,TGTGCCACCAGCAGAGGCGGACAGCCGCAAGAGACCCAGTACTTC
TRBV6-1,15,.,TRBD2,TRBJ2-5,CASSETTSGEETQYF,TGTGCCAGCAGTGAAACAACTAGCGGGGAAGAGACCCAGTACTTC
TRBV2,12,.,.,TRBJ1-2,CASSEGHYGYTF,TGTGCCAGCAGTGAAGGCCACTATGGCTACACCTTC
TRBV5-1,15,.,.,TRBJ2-2,CASSGGTPNTGELFF,TGCGCCAGCAGTGGGGGGACACCGAACACCGGGGAGCTGTTTTTT
TRBV5-1,15,.,.,TRBJ2-1,CASTLNGQGLHEQFF,TGCGCCAGCACCTTAAACGGGCAGGGCCTCCACGAGCAGTTCTTC
TRBV5-6,14,.,TRBD1,TRBJ1-1,CASSFWGQETEAFF,TGTGCCAGCAGCTTCTGGGGACAGGAAACTGAAGCTTTCTTT
TRBV15,16,.,TRBD1,TRBJ2-5,CATSRGTGIGQETQYF,TGTGCCACCAGCAGAGGGACAGGGATTGGTCAAGAGACCCAGTACTTC
TRBV12-5,15,.,TRBD2,TRBJ2-3,CASGLGTSLSDTQYF,TGTGCTAGTGGTTTGGGGACTAGTTTGTCGGATACGCAGTATTTT
TRBV10-3,13,.,.,TRBJ2-7,CAISDDSSYEQYF,TGTGCCATCAGTGACGACAGCTCCTACGAGCAGTACTTC
TRBV10-3,13,.,.,TRBJ1-2,CAISRNEGNGYTF,TGTGCCATCAGCCGAAATGAGGGGAATGGCTACACCTTC
TRBV20-1,13,.,.,TRBJ1-2,CSAHATENYGYTF,TGCAGTGCTCATGCGACAGAAAACTATGGCTACACCTTC
TRBV12-3/TRBV12-4,13,.,TRBD2,TRBJ2-4,CASGEGFRNIQYF,TGTGCCAGCGGGGAGGGCTTCAGGAACATTCAGTACTTC
TRBV28,16,few,.,TRBJ2-1,CASGTPTTSSYNEQFF,TGTGCCAGCGGAACCCCGACGACAAGCTCCTACAATGAGCAGTTCTTC
TRBV9,15,.,TRBD1,TRBJ1-2,CASSVDTGAFYGYTF,TGTGCCAGCAGCGTAGACACAGGGGCTTTCTATGGCTACACCTTC
TRBV20-1,19,.,.,TRBJ2-3,CSARSWRGGGASSTDTQYF,TGCAGTGCCAGAAGTTGGCGAGGCGGGGGCGCCTCAAGCACAGATACGCAGTATTTT
TRBV20-1,16,.,TRBD1,TRBJ2-3,CSARATGQTSTDTQYF,TGCAGTGCTAGAGCTACGGGACAGACTAGCACAGATACGCAGTATTTT
TRBV4-1,15,.,.,TRBJ2-7,CASSQDPDTASEQYF,TGCGCCAGCAGCCAAGATCCGGACACCGCCTCCGAGCAGTACTTC
TRBV15,16,.,TRBD2,TRBJ2-1,CATSRDRAGSRGEQFF,TGTGCCACCAGCAGAGATAGAGCGGGGTCTAGGGGTGAGCAGTTCTTC
TRBV12-3/TRBV12-4,12,.,.,TRBJ1-6,CASSFSRSPLHF,TGTGCCAGCAGTTTTTCCCGTTCACCCCTCCACTTT
TRBV9,13,few,.,TRBJ2-5,CASSVRAKETQYF,TGTGCCAGCAGCGTGAGGGCCAAAGAGACCCAGTACTTC
TRBV6-6,14,once,TRBD1,TRBJ2-7,CATGQGGSSYEQYF,TGTGCCACCGGACAGGGAGGAAGCTCCTACGAGCAGTACTTC
TRBV5-1,15,.,.,TRBJ2-7,CASHILQAGPYEQYF,TGCGCCAGCCACATCCTCCAGGCAGGCCCCTACGAGCAGTACTTC
TRBV18,15,few,.,TRBJ1-1,CASSPPTGAGTEAFF,TGTGCCAGCTCACCACCTACGGGTGCCGGCACTGAAGCTTTCTTT